Listed here is a single TCR beta chain. This receptor's antigen is unknown. No much larger clone is present one base from it, and per-base qualities are unavailable. The data originate from a study of blood T cell repertoires in COVID-19 (dated by TCRdb to the early 2020s). Notes on the research overall: Collaborator samples came from the United States, Italy and Spain and covered acute and convalescent phases of COVID-19. The prospective study material was composed of cDNA or gDNA derived from T cells, B-cell-depleted T cells, or PBMCs. The dataset comprised deeply sampled blood TCRbeta repertoires from subjects exposed to, actively infected with, or recovered from COVID-19. A freely available public database, intended as a resource for researchers studying the immune response to SARS-CoV-2, is where the repertoires were released. Samples were obtained from the ongoing ImmuneRACE study (first 160 participants) and from 1,254 subjects provided by 6 global collaborators. Sample metadata almost always included a de-identified subject ID, COVID-19 status, age in years and sex. Where available, HLA class I and class II types were taken from metadata supplied by the sample provider and were not determined by assay-based typing. Overall study outcomes, separate from this receptor: Clinical and demographic metadata were provided uncurated, with the amount varying by source and participant.

A second Seattle source provided samples from volunteer blood donors who had recovered from COVID-19. The collaborating institutions used their own protocols to collect whole blood in K2EDTA tubes. Collaborator samples were shipped for TCRbeta analysis as frozen whole blood, isolated PBMCs, or DNA extracted from either sample type. TCRbeta CDR3 regions were amplified from genomic DNA using the immunoSEQ Assay, a bias-controlled multiplex PCR. The study's processing was this. The number of nucleated cells in each sample was estimated from the amplification of reference gene primers within the assay. Sequence reads were collapsed and filtered to measure the absolute abundance of every unique TCRbeta CDR3 rearrangement. For each sample, productive Simpson clonality was calculated as the square root of Simpson's diversity index over productive rearrangements. Drawn from immuneACCESS, this table holds only the in-frame rearrangements with V and J called that TCRdb kept. Clones are partly lost; checked studies trace under half to an unresolved V gene and leave the rest unexplained. The V and J calls and clone size come from that table; D and trimming were worked out from the DNA. Across this sample there are roughly 260,000 clones, with around 90% seen only once. The ten largest clones capture roughly 2.4% of the sample.

What was sequenced was peripheral blood. The TCR originated in a woman in her forties or fifties who had recovered from COVID-19.

The DNA sequence reads TGTGCCAGCAGCCCCGGGACTAGCGCATCGGTCGTGGATGAGCAGTTCTTC. This translates into CASSPGTSASVVDEQFF. The chain joins TRBV7-9 to TRBJ2-1, and TRBD2 matches 10 of the central bases. The germline V and J ends show losses of 5 bases and 8 bases respectively, and no gene match explains 15 bases of the junction. Sequences SEHNR (CDR1) and FQNEAQ (CDR2) are obtained from the germline V gene (reference sequence). From its cysteine to its phenylalanine, the CDR3 spans 17 amino acids. Here the CDR3 DNA is all that survives: 51 bases in frame from base 1.